This is a list of T cell receptor beta chains from one sample in a study of blood T cell repertoires in COVID-19. Assay: immunoSEQ multiplex PCR; the TCRdb copy retains only in-frame clones and omits some. The sample has roughly 230,000 clones, roughly 80% seen once; the top ten hold roughly a tenth. The specimen was peripheral blood. All receptors derive from a woman older than 75 with COVID-19, enrolled during active disease. Both conserved end residues are part of each CDR3. Fields, in order: clone size, D gene, J gene, V gene, CDR3 DNA, CDR3 protein. The D gene is left open where the match is weak. Size tells how often a clone was seen (once, few, many) or the class of an expanded clone, and some rows leave it out.

NA NA TRBJ1-4 TRBV6-5 TGTGCCAGCAGTTACTCGAGCGGTGAAAAACTGTTTTTT CASSYSSGEKLFF
NA NA TRBJ2-6 TRBV21-1 TGTGCCAGCAGCAATCGGGACAGGGACTCTGGGGCCAACGTCCTGACTTTC CASSNRDRDSGANVLTF
NA NA TRBJ2-5 TRBV2 TGTGCCAGCAGTGACTGGACAGAACAAGAGACCCAGTACTTC CASSDWTEQETQYF
NA TRBD1 TRBJ1-6 TRBV9 TGTGCCAGCAGCGTATACAGGGGGCTAGGTCCCCTCCACTTT CASSVYRGLGPLHF
once NA TRBJ2-5 TRBV14 TGTGCCAGCAGCTTCAGGGCGGGGGAGACCCAGTACTTC CASSFRAGETQYF
NA NA TRBJ2-5 TRBV5-8 TGTGCCAGCAGCTTCTCAGGGGAAGAGACCCAGTACTTC CASSFSGEETQYF
NA NA TRBJ1-4 TRBV5-1 TGCGCCAGCAGCTTGGGGTTTGTGGGAGATGAAAAACTGTTTTTT CASSLGFVGDEKLFF
NA NA TRBJ1-3 TRBV18 TGTGCCAGCTCACCACCGGGGCCGCCAGGTCGTGGAAACACCATATATTTT CASSPPGPPGRGNTIYF
NA TRBD1 TRBJ2-1 TRBV7-9 TGTGCCAGCAGCCGCTTGGGACAGGGGTCCAATGAGCAGTTCTTC CASSRLGQGSNEQFF
once TRBD1 TRBJ1-1 TRBV6-5 TGTGCCAGCAGTTACGGGACAGGAGGGGACACTGAAGCTTTCTTT CASSYGTGGDTEAFF
NA TRBD1 TRBJ1-2 TRBV28 TGTGCCAGCAGCCTGGGACAGGAGGTTGGCTACACCTTC CASSLGQEVGYTF
NA NA TRBJ1-1 TRBV19 TGTGCCAGTAGTATAGGAGTCAGAAACAGGGCGACTGAAGCTTTCTTT CASSIGVRNRATEAFF
NA NA TRBJ1-1 TRBV28 TGTGCCAGCAAGCGACAGATTTTTGAAGCTTTCTTT CASKRQIFEAFF
NA TRBD1 TRBJ1-1 TRBV10-3 TGTGCCATCAGTGAAAGACAGGGGGATGAAGCTTTCTTT CAISERQGDEAFF
NA TRBD2 TRBJ2-3 TRBV7-2 TGTGCCAGCAGCTTGGGGACTAGCGGGGGCGCAGATACGCAGTATTTT CASSLGTSGGADTQYF
NA TRBD1 TRBJ1-4 TRBV30 TGTGCCTGGACCGCCGGGACAGGGAGTATAGTTGAAAAACTGTTTTTT CAWTAGTGSIVEKLFF
NA TRBD1 TRBJ1-6 TRBV27 TGTGCCAGCCGCCGGGACAGGGATAATTCACCCCTCCACTTT CASRRDRDNSPLHF
NA NA TRBJ2-6 TRBV5-4 TGTGCCAGCAGCGTCCGATTCAGCTCTGGGGCCAACGTCCTGACTTTC CASSVRFSSGANVLTF
once NA TRBJ1-1 TRBV3-1/TRBV3-2 TGTGCCAGCAGCCAAGTCGGGGGTGGCACTGAAGCTTTCTTT CASSQVGGGTEAFF
NA NA TRBJ1-4 TRBV10-3 TGTGCCATCAGTGAGGGGGCGAATAAACTGTTTTTT CAISEGANKLFF
NA NA TRBJ1-2 TRBV20-1 TGCAGTGCTCCCCTTGACTATGGCTACACCTTC CSAPLDYGYTF
once NA TRBJ2-5 TRBV11-2 TGTGCCAGCAGCTTAGAGGCTTGGGAGACCCAGTACTTC CASSLEAWETQYF
NA NA TRBJ2-2 TRBV11-3 TGTGCCAGCAGCTTCCAAACGGAGGGGGAGCTGTTTTTT CASSFQTEGELFF
NA NA TRBJ2-1 TRBV14 TGTGCCAGCAGCCCGAATCCCGGGACTTCAACCTCCGAGCAGTTCTTC CASSPNPGTSTSEQFF